Shown below are 16 T cell receptor beta chains from a single sample sequenced in a study of neurological immune-mediated disorders. TCRdb independently ran MiXCR on the 5' RACE reads; one entry per CDR3 protein. Of approximately 30,000 distinct CDR3 sequences listed, approximately 5.2% are singletons. The sample consisted of CD4+ T cells from blood. The receptors here all came from a woman aged 45 to 65 in good health.

This clonotype appeared once. This chain connects TRBV10-3 to TRBJ1-1; D not certain. This CDR3 has 11 amino acids. The V end was cut by 4 bases, the J end by 5 bases, with 5 bases between. CDR1 ENHRY and CDR2 SYGVKD come from the germline V gene. The CDR3: CAISVGTEAFF. The CDR3 bases are TGTGCCATCAGTGTCGGGACTGAAGCTTTCTTT.

The table lists this clonotype with many counts. The J gene is TRBJ1-1, the V gene TRBV9; unclear D gene. V was clipped by 4 bases and J by 2 bases, with 9 bases between them. Germline V lookup: CDR1 SGDLS, CDR2 YYNGEE. This CDR3 is built from 13 residues. The CDR3 loop is CASSITGNTEAFF. The CDR3 DNA sequence: TGTGCCAGCAGCATCACGGGCAACACTGAAGCTTTCTTT.

In this sample, this clonotype turned up many times. CDR3 residues: CAAQEGPAPLHF. CDR3 coding DNA: TGTGCCGCCCAGGAGGGGCCTGCACCCCTCCACTTT. The gene calls are TRBV10-3 and TRBJ1-6, with D possibly matching TRBD1 (5 bases). With 11 bases removed from V and 11 bases from J, the gap between germline ends came to 16 bases. The CDR3 is made up of 12 amino acids. The germline CDR1 and CDR2 sequences are ENHRY and SYGVKD.

At least ten counts were recorded for this clonotype. The gene calls are TRBV10-3 and TRBJ2-7; 9 bases line up with TRBD1. The CDR3 covers 12 residues. CDR1 and CDR2 from the germline V gene are ENHRY and SYGVKD. Unmatched junction bases numbered 4, after V lost 11 bases and J lost 2 bases. CDR3: CAVGQGTYEQYF. Written as DNA, the CDR3 is TGTGCCGTCGGACAGGGGACCTACGAGCAGTACTTC.

This clonotype was recorded many times. This rearrangement joins TRBV14 to TRBJ2-3; 12 positions match TRBD2. Germline V gene lookup returns CDR1 SGHDN and CDR2 FVKESK. The CDR3 spans 15 residues. Trimming took 5 bases from V and 8 from J; bases not matched to a gene: 8. Here the CDR3 reads CASSSRLAGAGTQYF. Here the CDR3 DNA reads TGTGCCAGCAGCTCCAGACTAGCGGGAGCGGGTACGCAGTATTTT.

The table lists this clonotype with many counts. The chain has TRBV19 and TRBJ2-4; D unresolved. CDR1 and CDR2 (germline): LNHDA, SQIVND (reference sequence). Trimming removed 5 bases at V and 2 bases at J, with 7 bases between. CDR3 length equals 13 residues. CDR3 region: CASSPTPKNIQYF. The DNA of the CDR3 is TGTGCCAGTAGTCCTACCCCCAAAAACATTCAGTACTTC.

This clonotype was detected ten times or more. CDR3 bases: TGTGCCAGCTCACCGGTCAGGGTTGGGGCCAACGTCCTGACTTTC. It specifies CASSPVRVGANVLTF. The genes are TRBV18 and TRBJ2-6; a possible D gene is TRBD1 (5 bases). The CDR3 has 15 amino acids. V was cut by 3 bases and J by 3 bases, with 9 bases left in between. The germline V gene has CDR1 KGHSH and CDR2 LQKENI. Full variable domain (remainder filled in from reference TRBV18 and TRBJ2-6): NAGVMQNPRHLVRRRGQEARLRCSPMKGHSHVYWYRQLPEEGLKFMVYLQKENIIDESGMPKERFSAEFPKEGPSILRIQQVVRGDSAAYFCASSPVRVGANVLTFGAGSRLTVL.

This clonotype showed up many times. V is TRBV6-1 and J is TRBJ2-1; D possibly uses TRBD1 or TRBD2 (6 bases each). V was pared by 10 bases and J by 6 bases, with 13 bases between. Germline V gene lookup returns CDR1 MNHNS and CDR2 SASEGT. The CDR3 has 12 amino acids. CDR3 coding DNA: TGTGCCACGAGACTAGGGGGCAATGAGCAGTTCTTC. Amino acid sequence: CATRLGGNEQFF.

This clonotype was recorded at least ten times. J is TRBJ2-6 and V is TRBV10-3, with 7 bases lining up with TRBD1. With V trimmed by 4 bases and J by 0 bases, 6 bases remained unmatched. This CDR3 has 17 residues. CDR1 and CDR2 (germline): ENHRY, SYGVKD. The CDR3 DNA reads TGTGCCATCAGTGCCGGGACAGCGAACTCTGGGGCCAACGTCCTGACTTTC. Its translation is CAISAGTANSGANVLTF.

This clonotype was found many times. V and J are TRBV10-2 and TRBJ2-3; D possibly corresponds to TRBD2 (5 bases). Trimming left V 6 bases short and J 5 bases short, with 15 bases between. This CDR3 region has 14 residues. Germline CDR1 reads WSHSY; CDR2 reads SAAADI. DNA of the CDR3: TGCGCCAGCAGCCCAGTTAGCGAAGGAGATACGCAGTATTTT. This sequence encodes CASSPVSEGDTQYF.

This clonotype was observed many times. V and J are TRBV5-1 and TRBJ2-1; either TRBD1 or TRBD2 may fit D (5 bases each). The V end was cut by 5 bases, the J end by 5 bases, with 14 bases between. This CDR3 comprises 14 residues. The germline V gene encodes CDR1 SGHRS and CDR2 YFSETQ. CDR3 nucleotides: TGCGCCAGCAGTGGGGGAACAAGGGACAATGAGCAGTTCTTC. This codes for CASSGGTRDNEQFF.

At least ten counts were recorded for this clonotype. This chain joins TRBV29-1 and TRBJ1-1; D perhaps matches TRBD1 (5 bases). The germline V gene encodes CDR1 SQVTM and CDR2 ANQGSEA. Deletions cut 7 bases from V and 0 bases from J, with 15 bases between. The CDR3 is 14 amino acids. The CDR3 DNA is TGCAGCGCTCGGGGGGGGTTCATGAACACTGAAGCTTTCTTT. Its protein product is CSARGGFMNTEAFF.

This clonotype was found many times. J is TRBJ2-1 and V is TRBV15; D possibly uses TRBD1 or TRBD2 (5 bases each). V was pared by 3 bases and J by 8 bases, with 26 bases between. The CDR3 has 18 residues. Germline CDR1 LNHNV, CDR2 YYDKDF (reference sequence). CDR3: CATSSDKKRDGPWDEQFF. CDR3 DNA sequence: TGTGCCACCAGCAGTGATAAGAAAAGGGACGGACCTTGGGATGAGCAGTTCTTC.

This clonotype was recorded at least ten times. V gene TRBV28 combines with J gene TRBJ1-2; weak D call: TRBD1 (5 bases). This CDR3 has 16 amino acids. Trimming took off 4 bases at V and 0 bases at J, with 15 bases between the two ends. Per the germline V gene, CDR1 is MDHEN and CDR2 is SYDVKM. CDR3: CASSSGTGAANYGYTF. CDR3 in DNA: TGTGCCAGCAGTTCAGGCACCGGGGCCGCTAACTATGGCTACACCTTC.

This clonotype was counted many times. The chain links TRBV5-1 to TRBJ1-4; 9 bases fit TRBD1. Germline loops: CDR1 SGHRS, CDR2 YFSETQ. The trim removed 4 bases at V and 5 bases at J, leaving 9 bases unmatched. This CDR3 comprises 16 residues. The CDR3 DNA follows: TGCGCCAGCAGCGACCGGGACAGGGATAAGAATGAAAAACTGTTTTTT. This sequence encodes CASSDRDRDKNEKLFF.

Ten or more counts support this clonotype. This chain links TRBV7-6 with TRBJ2-5, with a tentative D call TRBD2 (6 bases). Germline CDR1 SGHVS, CDR2 FNYEAQ. Trimming removed 2 bases from V and 1 base from J, with 11 bases in between. The CDR3 totals 15 residues. The CDR3 here is CASSLISSGQETQYF. The CDR3 bases are TGTGCCAGCAGCTTAATAAGTAGCGGCCAAGAGACCCAGTACTTC.